This T cell receptor beta chain was found in a study of shared clonotypes between healthy human individuals. Germline CDR1 and CDR2: MNHNY and SVGAGI (reference sequence). The CDR3 length is 13 residues. Trimming pared 6 bases from V and 1 base from J, leaving 9 bases between. Findings and limits, study-wide: Among the subsets, naive ones generally showed larger estimated richness than memory ones. Specimens sampled were limited to blood, with tissue repertoires likely differing.

The study enrolled healthy HIV-negative adults without recent acute infections or vaccinations as donors. CD4+ cells yielded CD45RA+ naive and CD45RA-negative memory subsets. Turning to this clone: The antigen is undetermined.

Generated by immunoSEQ multiplex PCR, the TCRdb table keeps only in-frame clones and is missing some. The sample consists of about 960,000 clones, around 80% of them appearing once. The sequencing input was memory CD4+ T cells sorted from blood. Subset reported: CD45RA-negative fraction. The source of this sequence is a man aged 18-30 years in good health. The chain combines TRBV6-6 with TRBJ1-2, with D tentatively TRBD1 (5 bases). This CDR3 is CASSRTLNYGYTF. CDR3 DNA: TGTGCCAGCAGCCGGACACTTAACTATGGCTACACCTTC.